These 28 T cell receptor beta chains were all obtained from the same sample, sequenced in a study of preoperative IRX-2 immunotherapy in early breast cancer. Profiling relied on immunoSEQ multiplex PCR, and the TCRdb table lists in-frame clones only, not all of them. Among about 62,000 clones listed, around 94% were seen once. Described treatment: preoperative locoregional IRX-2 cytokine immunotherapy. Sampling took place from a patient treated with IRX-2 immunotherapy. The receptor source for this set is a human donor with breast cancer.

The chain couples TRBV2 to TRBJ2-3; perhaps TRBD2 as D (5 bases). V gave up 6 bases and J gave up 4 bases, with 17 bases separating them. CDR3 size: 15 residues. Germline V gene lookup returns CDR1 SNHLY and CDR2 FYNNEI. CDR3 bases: TGTGCCAGCAGGCCTGCCCTAGCTGGCGCAGATACGCAGTATTTT. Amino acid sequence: CASRPALAGADTQYF. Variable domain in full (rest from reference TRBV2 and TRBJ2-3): EPEVTQTPSHQVTQMGQEVILRCVPISNHLYFYWYRQILGQKVEFLVSFYNNEISEKSEIFDDQFSVERPDGSNFTLKIRSTKLEDSAMYFCASRPALAGADTQYFGPGTRLTVL.

CDR3 nucleotides: TGCGCCAGCAGCCCTGTGAGGGACGCCGCCTACGAGCAGTACTTC. Protein product: CASSPVRDAAYEQYF. V and J are TRBV5-1 and TRBJ2-7, with D possibly called TRBD1 or TRBD2 (5 bases each). Between the trimmed V and J ends, which lost 4 bases and 2 bases, there was a span of 16 bases. Germline-derived CDR1 and CDR2 are SGHRS and YFSETQ. The CDR3 runs 15 residues.

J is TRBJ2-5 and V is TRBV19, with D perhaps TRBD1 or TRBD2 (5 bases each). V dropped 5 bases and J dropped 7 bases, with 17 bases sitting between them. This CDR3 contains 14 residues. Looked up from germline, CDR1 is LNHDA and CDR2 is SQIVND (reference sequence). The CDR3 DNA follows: TGTGCCAGTAGTTCCCGTGGGGGTATCGGGACCCAGTACTTC. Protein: CASSSRGGIGTQYF. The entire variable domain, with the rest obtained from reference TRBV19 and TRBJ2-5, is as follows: DGGITQSPKYLFRKEGQNVTLSCEQNLNHDAMYWYRQDPGQGLRLIYYSQIVNDFQKGDIAEGYSVSREKKESFPLTVTSAQKNPTAFYLCASSSRGGIGTQYFGPGTRLLVL.

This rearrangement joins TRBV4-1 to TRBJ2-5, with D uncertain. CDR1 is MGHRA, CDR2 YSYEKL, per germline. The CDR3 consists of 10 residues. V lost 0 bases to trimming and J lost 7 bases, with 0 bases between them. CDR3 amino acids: CASSQETQYF. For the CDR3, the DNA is TGCGCCAGCAGCCAAGAGACCCAGTACTTC.

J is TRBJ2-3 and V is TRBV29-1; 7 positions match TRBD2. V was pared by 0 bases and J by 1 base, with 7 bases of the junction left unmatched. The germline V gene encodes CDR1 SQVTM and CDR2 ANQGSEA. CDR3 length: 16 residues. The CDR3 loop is CSVEDGSSGGTDTQYF. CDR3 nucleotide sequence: TGCAGCGTTGAAGATGGCTCTAGCGGTGGCACAGATACGCAGTATTTT.

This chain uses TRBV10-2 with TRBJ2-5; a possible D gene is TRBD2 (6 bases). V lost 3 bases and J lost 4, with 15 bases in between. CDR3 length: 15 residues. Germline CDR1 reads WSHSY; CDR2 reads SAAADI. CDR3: CASSDPGLPRETQYF. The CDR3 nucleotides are TGCGCCAGCAGTGACCCGGGACTCCCTCGAGAGACCCAGTACTTC.

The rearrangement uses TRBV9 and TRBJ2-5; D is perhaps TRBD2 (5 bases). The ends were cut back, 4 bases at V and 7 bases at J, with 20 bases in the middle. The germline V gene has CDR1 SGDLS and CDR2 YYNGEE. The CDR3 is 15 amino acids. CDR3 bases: TGTGCCAGCAGCAGGTCCGAGGGCTTCAAGGGGACCCAGTACTTC. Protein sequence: CASSRSEGFKGTQYF.

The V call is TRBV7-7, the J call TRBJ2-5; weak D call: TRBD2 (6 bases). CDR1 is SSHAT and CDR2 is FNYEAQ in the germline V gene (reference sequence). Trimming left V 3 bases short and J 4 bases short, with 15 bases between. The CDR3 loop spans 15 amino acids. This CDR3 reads CASSFRDSAAETQYF. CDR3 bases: TGTGCCAGCAGCTTCCGGGACTCCGCGGCAGAGACCCAGTACTTC. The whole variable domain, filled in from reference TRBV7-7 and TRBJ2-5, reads GAGVSQSPRYKVTKRGQDVTLRCDPISSHATLYWYQQALGQGPEFLTYFNYEAQPDKSGLPSDRFSAERPEGSISTLTIQRTEQRDSAMYRCASSFRDSAAETQYFGPGTRLLVL.

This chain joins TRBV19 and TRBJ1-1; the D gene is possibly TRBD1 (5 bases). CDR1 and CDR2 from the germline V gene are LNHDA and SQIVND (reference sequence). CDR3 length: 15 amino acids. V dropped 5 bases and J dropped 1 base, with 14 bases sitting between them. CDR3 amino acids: CASSALTGRNTEAFF. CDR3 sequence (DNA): TGTGCCAGTAGTGCTCTAACGGGACGGAACACTGAAGCTTTCTTT.

Here the CDR3 reads CASSLVRGNTFF. The CDR3 region has the DNA TGTGCCAGCAGTTTGGTCAGGGGGAACACGTTCTTC. This sequence joins TRBV28 and TRBJ2-1; TRBD1 agrees at 7 bases. V dropped 3 bases and J dropped 15; count of bases not matched to a gene: 8. Germline V gene data show CDR1 as MDHEN and CDR2 as SYDVKM. CDR3 length equals 12 residues. Full variable domain (remainder filled in from reference TRBV28 and TRBJ2-1): DVKVTQSSRYLVKRTGEKVFLECVQDMDHENMFWYRQDPGLGLRLIYFSYDVKMKEKGDIPEGYSVSREKKERFSLILESASTNQTSMYLCASSLVRGNTFFGPGTRLTVL.

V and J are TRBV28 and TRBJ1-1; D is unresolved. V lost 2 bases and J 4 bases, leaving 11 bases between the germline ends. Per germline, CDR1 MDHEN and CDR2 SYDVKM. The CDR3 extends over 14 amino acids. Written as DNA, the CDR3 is TGTGCCAGCAGTTTACCGCCAGTATCCACTGAAGCTTTCTTT. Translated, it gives CASSLPPVSTEAFF. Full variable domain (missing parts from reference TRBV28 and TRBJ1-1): DVKVTQSSRYLVKRTGEKVFLECVQDMDHENMFWYRQDPGLGLRLIYFSYDVKMKEKGDIPEGYSVSREKKERFSLILESASTNQTSMYLCASSLPPVSTEAFFGQGTRLTVV.

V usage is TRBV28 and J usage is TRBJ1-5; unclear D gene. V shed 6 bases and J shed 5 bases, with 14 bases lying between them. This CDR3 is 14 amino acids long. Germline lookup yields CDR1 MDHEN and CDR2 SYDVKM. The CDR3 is CASSPPGFYQPQHF. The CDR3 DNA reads TGTGCCAGCAGCCCTCCGGGTTTTTATCAGCCCCAGCATTTT.

CDR3 region: CASSRYSNLNTEAFF. In DNA, the CDR3 is TGCGCCAGCAGCCGTTACAGCAATTTGAACACTGAAGCTTTCTTT. The chain links TRBV4-1 to TRBJ1-1; D unresolved. Germline assignment: CDR1 MGHRA and CDR2 YSYEKL. Trimming pared 4 bases from V and 0 bases from J, leaving 12 bases between. This CDR3 has 15 residues.

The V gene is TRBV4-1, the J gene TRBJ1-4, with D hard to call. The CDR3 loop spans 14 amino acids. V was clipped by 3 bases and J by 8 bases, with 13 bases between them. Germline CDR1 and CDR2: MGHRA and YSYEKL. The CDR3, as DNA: TGCGCCAGCAGCCAGGCAGTGATAACAGAAAAACTGTTTTTT. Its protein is CASSQAVITEKLFF.

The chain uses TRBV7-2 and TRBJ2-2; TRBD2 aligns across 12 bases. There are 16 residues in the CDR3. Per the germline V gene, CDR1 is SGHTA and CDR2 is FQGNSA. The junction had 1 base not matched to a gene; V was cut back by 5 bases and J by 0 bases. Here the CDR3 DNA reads TGTGCCAGCAGCCGGACTAGCGGGACGAACACCGGGGAGCTGTTTTTT. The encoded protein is CASSRTSGTNTGELFF.

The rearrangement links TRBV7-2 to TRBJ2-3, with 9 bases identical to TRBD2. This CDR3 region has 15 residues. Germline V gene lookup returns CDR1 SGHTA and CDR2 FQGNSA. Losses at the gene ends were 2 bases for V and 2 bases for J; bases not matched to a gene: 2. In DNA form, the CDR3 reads TGTGCCAGCAGCTTACTAGCGGGATACACAGATACGCAGTATTTT. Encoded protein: CASSLLAGYTDTQYF.

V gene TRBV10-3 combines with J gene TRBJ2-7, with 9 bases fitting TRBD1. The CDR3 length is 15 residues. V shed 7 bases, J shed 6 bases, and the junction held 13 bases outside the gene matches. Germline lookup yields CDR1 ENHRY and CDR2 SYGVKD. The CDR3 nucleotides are TGTGCCATCAAAGAGAGACAGGGGGTTGGTCTCGAGCAGTACTTC. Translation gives CAIKERQGVGLEQYF.

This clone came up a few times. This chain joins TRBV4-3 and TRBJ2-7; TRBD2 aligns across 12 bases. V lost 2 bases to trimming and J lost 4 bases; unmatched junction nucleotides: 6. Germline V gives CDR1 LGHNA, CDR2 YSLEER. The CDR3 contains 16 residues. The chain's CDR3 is CASSQLLAGGWYEQYF. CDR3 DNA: TGCGCCAGCAGCCAATTACTAGCGGGAGGTTGGTACGAGCAGTACTTC.

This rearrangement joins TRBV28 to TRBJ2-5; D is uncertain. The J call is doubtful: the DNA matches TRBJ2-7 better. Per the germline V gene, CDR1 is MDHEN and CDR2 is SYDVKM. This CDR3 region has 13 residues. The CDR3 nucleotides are TGTGCCAGCAGTTGGCCGGTCCGATACGAGCAGTACTTC. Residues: CASSWPVRYEQYF.

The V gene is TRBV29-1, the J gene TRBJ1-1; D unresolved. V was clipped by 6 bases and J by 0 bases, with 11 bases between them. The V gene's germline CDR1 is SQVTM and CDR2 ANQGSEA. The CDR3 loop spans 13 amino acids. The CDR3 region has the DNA TGCAGCGTCGGACGGATTATGAACACTGAAGCTTTCTTT. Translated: CSVGRIMNTEAFF.

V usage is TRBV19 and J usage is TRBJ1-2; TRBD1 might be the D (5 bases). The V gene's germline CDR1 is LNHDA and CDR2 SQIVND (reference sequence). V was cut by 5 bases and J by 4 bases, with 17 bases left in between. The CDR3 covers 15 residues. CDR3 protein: CASSAQGGEFYGYTF. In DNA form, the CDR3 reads TGTGCCAGTAGTGCCCAGGGAGGCGAGTTCTATGGCTACACCTTC.

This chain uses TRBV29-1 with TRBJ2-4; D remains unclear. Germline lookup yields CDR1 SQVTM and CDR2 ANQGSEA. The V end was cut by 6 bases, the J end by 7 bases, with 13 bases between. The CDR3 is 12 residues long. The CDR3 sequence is CSVRRGSNIQYF. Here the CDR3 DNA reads TGCAGCGTGCGACGTGGGTCGAACATTCAGTACTTC.

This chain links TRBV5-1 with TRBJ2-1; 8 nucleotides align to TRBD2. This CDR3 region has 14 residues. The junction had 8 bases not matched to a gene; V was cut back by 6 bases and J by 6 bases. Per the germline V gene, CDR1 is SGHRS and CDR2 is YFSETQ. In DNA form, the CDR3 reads TGCGCCAGCACAGAACCTCGGGGGGGCAATGAGCAGTTCTTC. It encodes CASTEPRGGNEQFF.

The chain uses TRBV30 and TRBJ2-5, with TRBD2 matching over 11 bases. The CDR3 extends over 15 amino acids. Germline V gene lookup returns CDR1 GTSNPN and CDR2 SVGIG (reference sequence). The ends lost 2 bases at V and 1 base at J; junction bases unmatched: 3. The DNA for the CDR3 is TGTGCCTGGAGTCGTAGCGGGGGGGTCCAAGAGACCCAGTACTTC. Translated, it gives CAWSRSGGVQETQYF.

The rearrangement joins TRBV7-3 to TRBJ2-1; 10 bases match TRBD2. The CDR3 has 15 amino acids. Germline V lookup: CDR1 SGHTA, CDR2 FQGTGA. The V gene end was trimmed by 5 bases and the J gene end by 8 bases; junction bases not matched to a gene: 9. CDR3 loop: CASSKLAGTKYEQFF. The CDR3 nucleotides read TGTGCCAGCAGCAAACTAGCGGGAACAAAGTATGAGCAGTTCTTC.

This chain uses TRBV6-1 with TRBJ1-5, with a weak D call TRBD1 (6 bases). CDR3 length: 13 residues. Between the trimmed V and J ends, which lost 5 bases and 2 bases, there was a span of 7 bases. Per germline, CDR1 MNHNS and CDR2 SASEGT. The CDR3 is CASSRQGNQPQHF. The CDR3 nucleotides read TGTGCCAGCAGTAGACAGGGCAATCAGCCCCAGCATTTT.

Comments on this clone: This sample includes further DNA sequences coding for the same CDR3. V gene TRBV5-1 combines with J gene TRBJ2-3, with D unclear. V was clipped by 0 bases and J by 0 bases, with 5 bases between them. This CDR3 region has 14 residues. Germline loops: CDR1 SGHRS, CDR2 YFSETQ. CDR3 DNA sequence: TGCGCCAGCAGCTTGGAAGGGAGCACAGATACGCAGTATTTT. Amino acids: CASSLEGSTDTQYF.

For the CDR3, the DNA is TGTGCCAGCAGCTTAGGTAGAGGAGACACCGGGGAGCTGTTTTTT. Encoded protein: CASSLGRGDTGELFF. J is TRBJ2-2 and V is TRBV7-9; D not certain. The CDR3 totals 15 residues. Trimming took 1 base from V and 3 from J, leaving 9 bases between them. CDR1 is SEHNR, CDR2 FQNEAQ, per germline (reference sequence).